In this sample, the clone carrying this T cell receptor (beta chain) turned up once. Antigen: not known. It may be a read error: a sequence one base away is much more abundant. This entry belongs to a study of blood T cells in healthy people across ages. Findings and caveats of the study: Investigators treated diversity estimates from one million T cells as underestimates.

Together with a sample-barcoded 5' primer, a J-beta primer mix was included in a second PCR lasting about 7 to 12 cycles. The template-switch adaptor, which had 12 random nucleotides, put a tag on each cDNA molecule. TCRdb used MiXCR to reprocess the 5' RACE reads, holding one entry per CDR3 protein. The repertoire consists of more than 900,000 distinct CDR3 sequences, with approximately 32% occurring once and the leading ten covering 9.5% to 13%. This CDR3 is 15 amino acids long. CDR1 SGHTA and CDR2 FQGTGA come from the germline V gene. These data were also reused for a study on T cells of mothers and their children. That work states: A few healthy Caucasian mothers, along with their six children, were the donors. Maternal samples each gave over 9 million TCR beta CDR3 reads, and child samples roughly 3.3 million each.

The chain links TRBV7-3 to TRBJ1-1; D unclear. This sequence was found in a woman aged 40 to 50 in good health. Source material: blood. CDR3 DNA sequence: TGTGCCAGCAGCTTAGACCCGGGAGGGAACGCTGAAGCTTTCTTT. This codes for CASSLDPGGNAEAFF.